This T cell receptor (beta chain) is drawn from a study of blood T cell repertoires in COVID-19. Background on the study: Whether acute or convalescent, the COVID-19 samples came from the United States, Italy and Spain. T cells, B-cell-depleted T cells, or PBMCs supplied cDNA or gDNA.

Individuals aged roughly 18 to 95 years were recruited from around 22 US areas. Original analysis: From reference gene primer amplification, estimates of nucleated cell counts were derived. Produced via immunoSEQ multiplex PCR; TCRdb's table is partial and in-frame only. V, J and clone size derive from that table, while D and trimming were established from the DNA sequence. The table shows more than 350,000 clones, with roughly 84% occurring only once. This TCR came from a woman under 30 who had been exposed to COVID-19. Input material: PBMCs or T cells enriched from blood (not recorded which).

The CDR3 reads CASSEGDIHGYTF. CDR3 DNA sequence: TGCGCCAGCAGTGAGGGTGACATCCATGGCTACACCTTC. The chain joins TRBV10-2 to TRBJ1-2; D is unclear. CDR1 is WSHSY and CDR2 is SAAADI in the germline V gene. V lost 2 bases, J lost 6 bases, and 10 bases lay in between. This CDR3 region has 13 residues.